This is a list of T cell receptor beta chains from one sample in a study of T cells after posttransplantation cyclophosphamide. Clones were read by immunoSEQ multiplex PCR, and TCRdb kept only the in-frame ones, dropping some. The sample contains approximately 34,000 clones, none of them singletons. The sequencing sample was made of PBMCs. The receptors were gathered from a woman in her fifties or sixties in good health and a related stem cell transplant donor. Both conserved end residues are part of each CDR3. D genes are given only for firm matches. Clone size is not always given. Where it is, it says once, few, many or a class for expanded clones.

d_gene	v_gene	abundance	j_gene	CDR3nt	CDR3aa
TRBD2	TRBV12-3/TRBV12-4	many	TRBJ2-1	TGTGCCAGCAGCCCGAGCGGGAGGGCGAATGAGCAGTTCTTC	CASSPSGRANEQFF
-	TRBV9	many	TRBJ2-7	TGTGCCAGCAGCGTAGGGCCCGCCTACGAGCAGTACTTC	CASSVGPAYEQYF
-	TRBV4-3	many	TRBJ1-1	TGCGCCAGCAGCCAAGCCATCAACAGGAACACTGAAGCTTTCTTT	CASSQAINRNTEAFF
TRBD2	TRBV27	few	TRBJ2-5	TGTGCCAGCAGTTGGTCAGGGCAGGGAGGGGAGACCCAGTACTTC	CASSWSGQGGETQYF
-	TRBV6-2/TRBV6-3	many	TRBJ1-5	TGTGCCAGCAGTTACTCGGGGGGGTTTCAGCCCCAGCATTTT	CASSYSGGFQPQHF
TRBD2	TRBV29-1	-	TRBJ2-7	TGCAGCGGGGCCATAGGCGGGGGCGAGCAGTACTTC	CSGAIGGGEQYF
-	TRBV7-3	-	TRBJ2-7	TGTGCCAGCAGCTTAACAGGGGAGGTAATCTACGAGCAGTACTTC	CASSLTGEVIYEQYF
-	TRBV5-6	many	TRBJ2-2	TGTGCCAGCAGCCTATTAACCGGGGAGCTGTTTTTT	CASSLLTGELFF
-	TRBV10-2	many	TRBJ1-3	TGCGCCAGCAGTGATTCAGGGATCGGAAACACCATATATTTT	CASSDSGIGNTIYF
TRBD2	TRBV7-9	many	TRBJ2-5	TGTGCCAGCAGACCCAGACTAGCGGGAGGGCCCCCCCGAGAGACCCAGTACTTC	CASRPRLAGGPPRETQYF
TRBD1	TRBV6-6	many	TRBJ2-5	TGTGCCAGCATTTACCAGACAGGGGCTAAAGAGACCCAGTACTTC	CASIYQTGAKETQYF
-	TRBV27	-	TRBJ1-5	TGTGCCAGCAGTCTGGACGGGGTCAATCAGCCCCAGCATTTT	CASSLDGVNQPQHF
TRBD2	TRBV5-4	many	TRBJ2-7	TGTGCCACGGGGCTAGCGGGAGGCGACGAGCAGTACTTC	CATGLAGGDEQYF
TRBD1	TRBV29-1	-	TRBJ2-7	TGCAGCGTTGGAACCGGGACAGGGATGAGCGAGCAGTACTTC	CSVGTGTGMSEQYF
-	TRBV7-9	many	TRBJ1-2	TGTGCCAGCAGCCTACAGCAGGGGCGAGACTATGGCTACACCTTC	CASSLQQGRDYGYTF